The 23 T cell receptor beta chains reported below all come from one sample, sequenced in a study of blood T cell repertoires in COVID-19. Here immunoSEQ multiplex PCR was the method, and the copy in TCRdb shows in-frame clones only, minus some. The sample lists 90,000 to 120,000 clones, about 87% occurring once. The sample comprised peripheral blood. These receptors originate from a man aged 45 to 65 with active or convalescent COVID-19.

This chain joins TRBV30 and TRBJ2-7, with TRBD1 identical over 7 bases. V shed 3 bases, J shed 3 bases, and the junction held 26 bases outside the gene matches. In germline, CDR1 is GTSNPN, CDR2 SVGIG (reference sequence). This CDR3 spans 20 amino acids. The CDR3 loop is CAWRSPGQTGYRPQLYEQYF. CDR3 nucleotide sequence: TGTGCCTGGAGATCACCGGGTCAGACAGGGTATCGCCCACAGCTCTACGAGCAGTACTTC.

The chain employs TRBV28 and TRBJ2-1; tentative D call: TRBD2 (6 bases). Trimming shortened V by 8 bases and J by 3 bases, and 17 bases separated the two germline ends. The CDR3 loop spans 15 amino acids. Germline loops: CDR1 MDHEN, CDR2 SYDVKM. CDR3 amino acids: CASSTVGLYYNEQFF. In DNA form, the CDR3 reads TGTGCCAGCTCAACGGTGGGACTGTACTACAATGAGCAGTTCTTC.

This chain links TRBV10-1 with TRBJ2-1; D may be TRBD1 (6 bases). This CDR3 region has 15 residues. Germline CDR1 WNHNN, CDR2 SYGVQD (reference sequence). V dropped 3 bases and J dropped 4 bases, with 13 bases sitting between them. The CDR3 nucleotides read TGCGCCAGCAGTGACGTGCAGGGGTCGTACAATGAGCAGTTCTTC. Its translation: CASSDVQGSYNEQFF.

The chain has TRBV13 and TRBJ1-4, with D unresolved. V was clipped by 3 bases and J by 3 bases, with 11 bases between them. The germline gives CDR1 PRHDT, CDR2 FYEKMQ (reference sequence). There are 15 residues in the CDR3. The DNA of the CDR3 is TGTGCCAGCAGCTTTCGGGAGAGCCCTAATGAAAAACTGTTTTTT. Its translation is CASSFRESPNEKLFF. The full variable domain, in which reference TRBV13 and TRBJ1-4 provide the parts outside the CDR3, is AAGVIQSPRHLIKEKRETATLKCYPIPRHDTVYWYQQGPGQDPQFLISFYEKMQSDKGSIPDRFSAQQFSDYHSELNMSSLELGDSALYFCASSFRESPNEKLFFGSGTQLSVL.

V usage is TRBV7-9 and J usage is TRBJ2-7, with 9 nucleotides matching TRBD1. Trimming cost V 8 bases and J 0 bases; bases outside gene matches: 8. The CDR3 runs to 15 residues. Germline V gene data show CDR1 as SEHNR and CDR2 as FQNEAQ (reference sequence). As DNA, the CDR3 is TGTGCCAGCGGCCTTGGGGACAGGGACTCCTACGAGCAGTACTTC. This gives the protein CASGLGDRDSYEQYF.

The chain carries TRBV13 and TRBJ1-1; D not certain. V lost 0 bases to trimming and J lost 0 bases, with 5 bases between them. The CDR3 runs 14 residues. The germline gives CDR1 PRHDT, CDR2 FYEKMQ (reference sequence). CDR3 loop: CASSLGLMNTEAFF. The CDR3 nucleotides read TGTGCCAGCAGCTTAGGGCTAATGAACACTGAAGCTTTCTTT.

The chain couples TRBV4-2 to TRBJ2-1, with 7 bases that match TRBD2. The CDR3 has 15 residues. CDR1 is LGHNA, CDR2 YNFKEQ, per germline. The J segment lost 6 bases and the V segment lost 4 bases, leaving 9 bases of the junction unmatched. The CDR3 spells CASSPYTSDLNEQFF. The DNA for the CDR3 is TGTGCCAGCAGCCCTTATACTAGCGATCTCAATGAGCAGTTCTTC.

V and J are TRBV28 and TRBJ1-1, with D perhaps TRBD1 (5 bases). The CDR3 is 17 residues long. In germline, CDR1 is MDHEN, CDR2 SYDVKM. Deletions cut 2 bases from V and 1 base from J, with 17 bases between. CDR3 in amino acids: CASSLGGMAGTNTEAFF. DNA for the CDR3: TGTGCCAGCAGTTTAGGGGGGATGGCCGGGACGAACACTGAAGCTTTCTTT.

The chain couples TRBV7-6 to TRBJ2-2; 7 bases are shared with TRBD1. There are 15 residues in the CDR3. The V segment lost 4 bases and the J segment 6 bases; nucleotides outside the gene matches: 8. The germline V gene encodes CDR1 SGHVS and CDR2 FNYEAQ. CDR3 in DNA: TGTGCCAGCAGCTCAAAGGGGGCGCAGGCCGGGGAGCTGTTTTTT. It encodes CASSSKGAQAGELFF.

This chain uses TRBV27 with TRBJ1-2; D might be TRBD1 (6 bases). The germline V and J ends were trimmed by 6 bases and 2 bases, with 10 bases remaining between them. CDR1 and CDR2 from the germline V gene are MNHEY and SMNVEV (reference sequence). The CDR3 runs 13 residues. The CDR3 DNA sequence: TGTGCCAGCAGGCTTACAGGGAACTATGGCTACACCTTC. Amino acid sequence: CASRLTGNYGYTF.

V gene TRBV19 combines with J gene TRBJ2-5; TRBD2 matches 11 bases. Germline CDR1 reads LNHDA; CDR2 reads SQIVND (reference sequence). The CDR3 consists of 17 residues. The junction had 10 bases not matched to a gene; V was cut back by 2 bases and J by 5 bases. CDR3 sequence (DNA): TGTGCCAGTAGTATAACGGGGAGACTAGCGGGACTGGAGACCCAGTACTTC. Amino acid sequence: CASSITGRLAGLETQYF.

The chain combines TRBV19 with TRBJ1-5; no clear D. Germline CDR1 LNHDA, CDR2 SQIVND (reference sequence). Trimming removed 6 bases at V and 0 bases at J, with 12 bases between. CDR3 size: 15 residues. CDR3 in amino acids: CASSFSGDSNQPQHF. The CDR3 DNA reads as TGTGCCAGTAGCTTCTCAGGTGATAGCAATCAGCCCCAGCATTTT.

The genes are TRBV6-6 and TRBJ1-1; 7 bases fit TRBD1. There are 15 residues in the CDR3. Germline V gives CDR1 MNHNY, CDR2 SVGAGI (reference sequence). V lost 5 bases and J lost 8; bases outside the gene matches: 14. The CDR3 reads CASSNNDRVLFEAFF. The DNA of the CDR3 is TGTGCCAGCAGTAACAATGACAGGGTGCTTTTCGAAGCTTTCTTT.

The V and J genes are TRBV27 and TRBJ2-1; 7 nucleotides match TRBD2. CDR1 and CDR2 from the germline V gene are MNHEY and SMNVEV (reference sequence). The V gene end was trimmed by 5 bases and the J gene end by 3 bases; junction bases not matched to a gene: 4. The CDR3 consists of 14 residues. This CDR3 is CASSQGLFYNEQFF. In nucleotides, the CDR3 is TGTGCCAGCAGTCAGGGACTATTCTACAATGAGCAGTTCTTC.

The genes are TRBV20-1 and TRBJ2-7; the D gene is possibly TRBD2 (5 bases). The CDR3 sequence is 13 residues long. Germline-derived CDR1 and CDR2 are DFQATT and SNEGSKA (reference sequence). V lost 3 bases, J lost 3 bases, and 12 bases lay in between. The CDR3, as DNA: TGCAGTGCTAGTCGGGGAGACGGCTACGAGCAGTACTTC. This translates into CSASRGDGYEQYF.

This rearrangement joins TRBV3-1 (or the pseudogene TRBV3-2) to TRBJ2-1; 7 bases agree with TRBD2. Trimming removed 4 bases from V and 2 bases from J; junction bases left unmatched: 5. CDR1 is LGHDT and CDR2 is YNNKEL in the germline V gene (reference sequence). CDR3 length: 15 residues. In DNA form, the CDR3 reads TGTGCCAGCAGCCCCGCGGGGGAGGCCTACAATGAGCAGTTCTTC. The encoded protein is CASSPAGEAYNEQFF.

The chain uses TRBV18 and TRBJ2-3; the match to TRBD2 covers 11 bases. Losses at the gene ends were 8 bases for V and 0 bases for J; bases not matched to a gene: 4. CDR1 KGHSH and CDR2 LQKENI come from the germline V gene. The CDR3 length is 15 residues. The CDR3 DNA reads as TGTGCCAGCGTCAGGACTAGCGGGAGCACAGATACGCAGTATTTT. Its translation: CASVRTSGSTDTQYF.

The J gene is TRBJ2-7, the V gene TRBV18, with TRBD1 matching 9 bases. CDR3 length equals 14 residues. Per germline, CDR1 KGHSH and CDR2 LQKENI. Trimming cost V 3 bases and J 5 bases; bases outside gene matches: 5. The CDR3 sequence is CASSPQGQGHEQYF. CDR3 nucleotides: TGTGCCAGCTCACCCCAGGGACAGGGCCACGAGCAGTACTTC.

This clone appeared a few times. CDR3 DNA: TGTGCCAGCAGCCGGATAGCGGGCTCCTACAATGAGCAGTTCTTC. It specifies CASSRIAGSYNEQFF. The chain links TRBV6-2 or TRBV6-3 to TRBJ2-1, with 7 positions matching TRBD2. Losses at the gene ends were 6 bases for V and 0 bases for J; bases not matched to a gene: 5. Germline V CDR1 and CDR2: MNHEY, SVGEGT. This CDR3 is built from 15 residues.

The chain employs TRBV11-2 and TRBJ2-7; TRBD1 matches 9 bases. The CDR3 is 14 amino acids. Germline CDR1 and CDR2: SGHAT and FQNNGV. The J segment lost 6 bases and the V segment lost 3 bases, leaving 6 bases of the junction unmatched. DNA of the CDR3: TGTGCCAGCAGCTTCGGGACAGGGCACTTCGAGCAGTACTTC. Translation gives CASSFGTGHFEQYF.

In nucleotides, the CDR3 is TGTGCCAGCAGCCCTACAGGGTACACTGAAGCTTTCTTT. This sequence encodes CASSPTGYTEAFF. The chain recombines TRBV11-3 with TRBJ1-1; the D gene is possibly TRBD1 (6 bases). The germline V gene encodes CDR1 SGHNT and CDR2 YENEEA. The CDR3 consists of 13 residues. Trimming removed 5 bases from V and 3 bases from J, with 10 bases in between. The full variable domain, rest sourced from reference TRBV11-3 and TRBJ1-1, is EAGVVQSPRYKIIEKKQPVAFWCNPISGHNTLYWYLQNLGQGPELLIRYENEEAVDDSQLPKDRFSAERLKGVDSTLKIQPAELGDSAVYLCASSPTGYTEAFFGQGTRLTVV.

The V and J genes are TRBV18 and TRBJ1-2, with 11 bases aligning to TRBD1. The CDR3 length is 15 residues. The germline V gene encodes CDR1 KGHSH and CDR2 LQKENI. After removal of 0 bases from V and 8 bases from J, the junction contained 5 bases not matched to a gene. CDR3 DNA sequence: TGTGCCAGCTCACCACCTGGACAGGGGGCGGGAGGCTACACCTTC. Translated: CASSPPGQGAGGYTF.

The chain employs TRBV7-9 and TRBJ1-4, with no clear D. The length of the CDR3 is 15 residues. CDR1 is SEHNR, CDR2 FQNEAQ, per germline (reference sequence). V was trimmed by 6 bases and J by 0 bases, leaving 11 bases between them. Here the CDR3 DNA reads TGTGCCAGCAGTAAACCCACTCCAACTAATGAAAAACTGTTTTTT. Its translation is CASSKPTPTNEKLFF.